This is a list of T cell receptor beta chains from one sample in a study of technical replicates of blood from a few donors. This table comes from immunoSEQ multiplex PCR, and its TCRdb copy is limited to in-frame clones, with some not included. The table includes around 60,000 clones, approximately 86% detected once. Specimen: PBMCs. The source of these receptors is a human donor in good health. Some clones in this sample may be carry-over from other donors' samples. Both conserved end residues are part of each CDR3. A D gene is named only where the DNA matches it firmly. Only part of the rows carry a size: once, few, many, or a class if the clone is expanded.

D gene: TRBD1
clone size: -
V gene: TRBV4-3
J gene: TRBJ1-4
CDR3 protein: CASSQDNGQALSTNEKLFF
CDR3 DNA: TGCGCCAGCAGCCAAGATAACGGACAGGCTTTGTCAACTAATGAAAAACTGTTTTTT

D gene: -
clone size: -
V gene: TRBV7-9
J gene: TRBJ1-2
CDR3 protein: CASSLNSYGYTF
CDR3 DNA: TGTGCCAGCAGCTTGAACAGCTATGGCTACACCTTC

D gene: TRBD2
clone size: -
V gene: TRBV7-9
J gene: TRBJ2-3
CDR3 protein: CASSPRLAGGFKITDTQYF
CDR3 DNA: TGTGCCAGCAGTCCCCGGCTAGCGGGAGGGTTTAAAATCACAGATACGCAGTATTTT

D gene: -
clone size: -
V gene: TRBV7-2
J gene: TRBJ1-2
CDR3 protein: CASSPGGRSNANYGYTF
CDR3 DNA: TGTGCCAGCAGCCCCGGAGGCAGAAGCAACGCTAACTATGGCTACACCTTC

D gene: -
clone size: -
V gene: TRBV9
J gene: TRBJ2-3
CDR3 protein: CASSVEPTGRTDTQYF
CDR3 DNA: TGTGCCAGCAGCGTGGAGCCCACCGGTAGGACAGATACGCAGTATTTT

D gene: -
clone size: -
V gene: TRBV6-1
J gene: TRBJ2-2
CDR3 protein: CASSEIPGRSGELFF
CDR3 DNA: TGTGCCAGCAGTGAAATCCCTGGGCGATCAGGGGAGCTGTTTTTT

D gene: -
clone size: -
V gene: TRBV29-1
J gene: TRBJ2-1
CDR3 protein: CSVATKRRYNEQFF
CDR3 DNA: TGCAGCGTCGCCACCAAGCGGAGATACAATGAGCAGTTCTTC

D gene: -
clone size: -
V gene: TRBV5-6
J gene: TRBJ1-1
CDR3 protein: CASSRGRLRGTEAFF
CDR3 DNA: TGTGCCAGCAGCCGAGGACGTCTAAGGGGCACTGAAGCTTTCTTT

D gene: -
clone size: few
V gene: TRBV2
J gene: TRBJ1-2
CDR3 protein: CASSMSGRGYTF
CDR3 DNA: TGTGCCAGCAGTATGTCAGGGCGCGGCTACACCTTC

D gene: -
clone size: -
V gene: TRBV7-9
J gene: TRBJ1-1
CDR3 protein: CASSLARAGSTEAFF
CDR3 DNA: TGTGCCAGCAGCTTAGCGCGAGCAGGGTCTACTGAAGCTTTCTTT

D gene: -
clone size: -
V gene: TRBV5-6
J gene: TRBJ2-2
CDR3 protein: CASSPGVGELFF
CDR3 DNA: TGTGCCAGCAGCCCGGGGGTCGGGGAGCTGTTTTTT